The sequence of this TCR beta chain was determined in a study of blood T cells in healthy people across ages. About the research overall: Capture via template switching afforded approximately one barcoded beta molecule per two T cells. Notes on the study in general: Getting older went along with TCR beta diversity per million T cells dropping roughly linearly.

Per germline, CDR1 SQVTM and CDR2 ANQGSEA. The CDR3 covers 14 residues. J was trimmed by 3 bases and V by 7 bases; bases with no gene match: 7. Combining a sample-barcoded 5' primer with a J-beta primer mix, a second PCR ran for 7 to 11 cycles. All samples gave at least 2.5 million CDR3-containing paired-end reads. TCRdb analysed the 5' RACE reads with MiXCR anew, one entry per CDR3 protein. The table lists about 1.8 million distinct CDR3 sequences, roughly 52% of them singletons. In terms of origin and age, donors were healthy Caucasian individuals from Russia aged about 6 to 90. As regards this clonotype: Antigen specificity is unknown.

Sample: blood. The receptor's source is a woman between 40 and 55 years old in good health. This sequence joins TRBV29-1 and TRBJ2-2; 8 bases map to TRBD1. CDR3 nucleotides: TGCAGCGCTCGGACAGGGCGAGACACCGGGGAGCTGTTTTTT. Translating it yields CSARTGRDTGELFF.